Included here is one T cell receptor beta chain sequence, with context. This sample is drawn from a study of technical replicates of blood from several donors. The germline V gene has CDR1 SEHNR and CDR2 FQNEAQ (reference sequence). The CDR3 runs 15 residues. The V gene lost 5 bases and the J gene lost 2 bases, with 16 bases spanning the gap. Repertoires were generated with immunoSEQ multiplex PCR, while TCRdb's copy carries only in-frame clones and drops some. This sample carries some 100,000 clones, over 90% of them seen once, and the ten largest clones take 0.21%. The chain couples TRBV7-9 to TRBJ2-7; possible D gene TRBD2, 6 bases. The receptor was isolated from a human donor in good health. Specimen: T cells isolated from PBMCs. CDR3 DNA: TGTGCCAGCAGCACTAGCCAGAGAACCACCTACGAGCAGTACTTC. It yields the protein CASSTSQRTTYEQYF.